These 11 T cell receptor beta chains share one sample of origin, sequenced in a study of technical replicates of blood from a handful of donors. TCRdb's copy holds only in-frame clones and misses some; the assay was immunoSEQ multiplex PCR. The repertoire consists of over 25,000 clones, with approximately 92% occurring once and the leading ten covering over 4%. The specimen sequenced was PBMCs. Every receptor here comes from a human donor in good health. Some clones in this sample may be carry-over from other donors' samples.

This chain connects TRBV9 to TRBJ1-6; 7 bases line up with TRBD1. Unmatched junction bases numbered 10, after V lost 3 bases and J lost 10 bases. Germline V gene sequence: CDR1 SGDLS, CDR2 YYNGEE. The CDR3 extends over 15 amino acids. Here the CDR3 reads CASSGQGGVGSPLHF. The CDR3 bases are TGTGCCAGCAGCGGACAGGGCGGAGTAGGCTCACCCCTCCACTTT.

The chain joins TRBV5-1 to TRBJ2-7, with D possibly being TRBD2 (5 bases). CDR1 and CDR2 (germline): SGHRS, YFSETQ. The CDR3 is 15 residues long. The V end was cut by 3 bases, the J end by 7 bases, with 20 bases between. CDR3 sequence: CASSSGWSLRMEQYF. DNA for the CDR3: TGCGCCAGCAGCTCGGGGTGGTCCCTCCGGATGGAGCAGTACTTC. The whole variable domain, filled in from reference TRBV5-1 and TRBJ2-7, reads KAGVTQTPRYLIKTRGQQVTLSCSPISGHRSVSWYQQTPGQGLQFLFEYFSETQRNKGNFPGRFSGRQFSNSRSEMNVSTLELGDSALYLCASSSGWSLRMEQYFGPGTRLTVT.

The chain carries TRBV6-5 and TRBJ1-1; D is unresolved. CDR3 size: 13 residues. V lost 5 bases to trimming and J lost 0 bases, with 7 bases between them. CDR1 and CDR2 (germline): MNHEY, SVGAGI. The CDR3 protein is CASSVQMNTEAFF. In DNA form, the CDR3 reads TGTGCCAGCAGTGTCCAGATGAACACTGAAGCTTTCTTT.

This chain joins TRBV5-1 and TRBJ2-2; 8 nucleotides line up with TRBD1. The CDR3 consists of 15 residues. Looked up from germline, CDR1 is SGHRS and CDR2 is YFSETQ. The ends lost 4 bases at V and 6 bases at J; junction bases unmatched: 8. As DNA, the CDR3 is TGCGCCAGCAGCCAAGGACAGGGTGAGGCCGGGGAGCTGTTTTTT. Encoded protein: CASSQGQGEAGELFF.

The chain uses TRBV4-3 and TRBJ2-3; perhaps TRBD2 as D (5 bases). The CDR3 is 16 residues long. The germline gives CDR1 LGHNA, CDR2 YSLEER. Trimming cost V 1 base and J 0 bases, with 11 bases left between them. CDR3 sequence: CASSQASHPSTDTQYF. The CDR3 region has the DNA TGCGCCAGCAGCCAAGCTAGCCATCCTAGCACAGATACGCAGTATTTT.

Here the CDR3 reads CASSIEGVGGIQYF. The DNA of the CDR3 is TGTGCCAGTAGTATAGAGGGGGTGGGAGGCATTCAGTACTTC. This rearrangement joins TRBV19 to TRBJ2-4; maybe TRBD2 (6 bases). Germline CDR1 is LNHDA and CDR2 is SQIVND (reference sequence). Trimming shortened V by 0 bases and J by 9 bases, and 12 bases separated the two germline ends. This CDR3 region has 14 residues.

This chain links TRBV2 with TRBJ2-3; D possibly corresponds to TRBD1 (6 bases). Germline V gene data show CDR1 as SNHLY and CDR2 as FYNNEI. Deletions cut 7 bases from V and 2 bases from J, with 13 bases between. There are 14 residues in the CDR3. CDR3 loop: CASIPGTPTDTQYF. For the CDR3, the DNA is TGTGCCAGCATCCCGGGGACACCCACAGATACGCAGTATTTT.

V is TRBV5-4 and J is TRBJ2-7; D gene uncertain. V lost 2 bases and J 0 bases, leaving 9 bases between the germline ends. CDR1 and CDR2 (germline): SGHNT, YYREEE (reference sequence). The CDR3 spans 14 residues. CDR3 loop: CASSLKKSSYEQYF. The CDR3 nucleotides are TGTGCCAGCAGCTTAAAGAAGAGCTCCTACGAGCAGTACTTC. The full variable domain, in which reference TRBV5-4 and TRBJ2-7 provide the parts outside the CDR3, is ETGVTQSPTHLIKTRGQQVTLRCSSQSGHNTVSWYQQALGQGPQFIFQYYREEENGRGNFPPRFSGLQFPNYSSELNVNALELDDSALYLCASSLKKSSYEQYFGPGTRLTVT.

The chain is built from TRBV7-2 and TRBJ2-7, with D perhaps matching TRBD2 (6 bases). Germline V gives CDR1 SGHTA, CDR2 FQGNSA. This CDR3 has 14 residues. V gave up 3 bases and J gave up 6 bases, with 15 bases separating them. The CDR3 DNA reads TGTGCCAGCAGCTTTACGGGACTGGGCACCGAGCAGTACTTC. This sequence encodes CASSFTGLGTEQYF.

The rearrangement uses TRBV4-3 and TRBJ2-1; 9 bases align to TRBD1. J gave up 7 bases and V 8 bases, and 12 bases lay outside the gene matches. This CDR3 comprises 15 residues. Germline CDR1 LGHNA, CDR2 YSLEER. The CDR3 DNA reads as TGCGCCAGCGGTCACACAGGGGGCGGTGGGAATGAGCAGTTCTTC. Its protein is CASGHTGGGGNEQFF.

The CDR3 protein is CASSQLTLAGSTDTQYF. In nucleotides, the CDR3 is TGTGCCAGCAGCCAACTAACTCTAGCGGGGTCCACAGATACGCAGTATTTT. J is TRBJ2-3 and V is TRBV4-2, with 9 bases matching TRBD2. Germline V gene lookup returns CDR1 LGHNA and CDR2 YNFKEQ. The CDR3 has 17 amino acids. The V gene end was trimmed by 2 bases and the J gene end by 2 bases; junction bases not matched to a gene: 8.